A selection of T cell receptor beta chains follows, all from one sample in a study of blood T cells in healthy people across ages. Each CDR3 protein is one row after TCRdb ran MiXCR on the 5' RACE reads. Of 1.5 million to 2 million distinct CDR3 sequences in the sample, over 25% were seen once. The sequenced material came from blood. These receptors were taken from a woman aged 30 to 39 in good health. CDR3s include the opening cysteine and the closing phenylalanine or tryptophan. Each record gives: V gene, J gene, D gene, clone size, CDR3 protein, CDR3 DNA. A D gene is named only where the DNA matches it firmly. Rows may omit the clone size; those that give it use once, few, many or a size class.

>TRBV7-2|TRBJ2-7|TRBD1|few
CAGSLPGQGAYEQYF
TGTGCCGGCAGCTTACCGGGACAGGGGGCATACGAGCAGTACTTC
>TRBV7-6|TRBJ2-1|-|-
CASSLVESESYSEQFF
TGTGCCAGCAGCTTAGTTGAGAGCGAAAGCTACAGTGAGCAGTTCTTC
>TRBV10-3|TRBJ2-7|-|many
CAISADSYYEQYF
TGTGCCATCAGTGCGGACAGCTACTACGAGCAGTACTTC
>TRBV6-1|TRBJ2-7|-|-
CARNEAAGQTEQYF
TGTGCCCGCAATGAAGCGGCGGGGCAAACCGAGCAGTACTTC
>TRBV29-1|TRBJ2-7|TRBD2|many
CSVITLAGGPYEQYF
TGCAGCGTGATAACTCTAGCGGGAGGGCCCTACGAGCAGTACTTC
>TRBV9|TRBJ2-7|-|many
CASSLSLRDTHEQYF
TGTGCCAGCAGCCTCTCCCTTCGCGACACCCACGAGCAGTACTTC
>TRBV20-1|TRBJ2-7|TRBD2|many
CSAPARLAGVGEQYF
TGCAGTGCTCCAGCCAGACTAGCGGGAGTGGGGGAGCAGTACTTC
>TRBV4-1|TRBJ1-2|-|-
CASSHPGGTPYTF
TGCGCCAGCAGCCACCCCGGCGGGACCCCCTACACCTTC
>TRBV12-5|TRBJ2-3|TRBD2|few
CASGLVVSGETDTQYF
TGTGCTAGTGGTTTGGTAGTGAGCGGGGAGACAGATACGCAGTATTTT
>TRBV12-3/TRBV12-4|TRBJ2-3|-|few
CASSPTAGVDTQYF
TGTGCCAGCAGCCCGACAGCGGGCGTGGATACGCAGTATTTT
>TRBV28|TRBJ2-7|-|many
CASSLKVEIGSYEQYF
TGTGCCAGCAGTTTAAAGGTGGAAATCGGCTCCTACGAGCAGTACTTC
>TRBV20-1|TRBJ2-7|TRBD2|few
CSARGSGRNEQYF
TGCAGTGCTAGGGGGAGCGGGAGGAACGAGCAGTACTTC
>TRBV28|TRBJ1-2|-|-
CASSWTNYGYTF
TGTGCCAGCAGTTGGACGAACTATGGCTACACCTTC
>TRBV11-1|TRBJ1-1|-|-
CASSRGSGYTEAFF
TGTGCCAGCAGCCGTGGTTCAGGCTACACTGAAGCTTTCTTT
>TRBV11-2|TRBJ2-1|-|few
CASSIRARYSEQFF
TGTGCCAGCAGCATACGGGCCCGCTACAGTGAGCAGTTCTTC
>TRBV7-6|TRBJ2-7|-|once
CASSLRARDGRGPSAFYEQYF
TGTGCCAGCAGCTTAAGGGCCCGGGACGGAAGGGGCCCCTCCGCTTTCTACGAGCAGTACTTC
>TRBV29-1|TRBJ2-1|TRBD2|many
CSVASGITYNEQFF
TGCAGCGTAGCTAGCGGGATCACCTACAATGAGCAGTTCTTC
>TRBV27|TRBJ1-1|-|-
CAGSPLRRDTEAFF
TGTGCCGGCAGCCCACTTAGGCGGGACACTGAAGCTTTCTTT
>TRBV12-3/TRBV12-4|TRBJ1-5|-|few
CASSVMGRGQPQHF
TGTGCCAGCAGTGTGATGGGCCGAGGTCAGCCCCAGCATTTT